This entry features one TCR beta chain sequence. The CDR3 totals 13 residues. V lost 3 bases, J lost 8 bases, and 13 bases lay in between. These data belong to a study of blood T cells in healthy people across ages. A second PCR, run for roughly 7 to 12 cycles, used a sample-barcoded 5' primer plus a J-beta primer mix. One entry per CDR3 protein results from TCRdb running MiXCR on the 5' RACE reads. The profile shows around 1,500,000 distinct CDR3 sequences, roughly 30% of them singletons. J is TRBJ1-2 and V is TRBV12-3 or TRBV12-4, with unresolved D. The sequenced material came from blood. This sequence was found in a woman aged 25 to 39 in good health. The CDR3: CASSLSEVGGYTF. CDR3 sequence (DNA): TGTGCCAGCAGTTTGTCAGAGGTCGGAGGCTACACCTTC.